This is a list of T cell receptor beta chains from one sample in a study of radiation and T cells in renal cell carcinoma. Only in-frame clones appear in the TCRdb table, and some are missing; sequencing was by immunoSEQ multiplex PCR. There are about 74,000 clones in the sample; 70% to 90% occur only once, and about 5.8% lies in the top ten. Source: blood, taken from a patient whose treatment included radiotherapy and nephrectomy. The receptors were sampled from a woman aged 70-85 years with renal cell carcinoma. CDR3s include the opening cysteine and the closing phenylalanine or tryptophan. D genes are given only for firm matches. Part of the rows lack a size; the others show once, few, many or a class for expanded clones.

j_call d_call clone_size v_call cdr3_length cdr3_nt cdr3_aa
TRBJ1-2 NA NA TRBV7-2 16 TGTGCCAGCAGCTTAGACAGTTCTACTTCCAACTATGGCTACACCTTC CASSLDSSTSNYGYTF
TRBJ1-1 NA NA TRBV4-1 15 TGCGCCAGCAGCCGAATAGCCCTAGGGGCTACTGAAGCTTTCTTT CASSRIALGATEAFF
TRBJ2-7 TRBD1 NA TRBV18 13 TGTGCCAGCTCACCAACAGGGGGATACGAGCAGTACTTC CASSPTGGYEQYF
TRBJ2-2 NA NA TRBV9 15 TGTGCCAGCAAGGGGTATACGGGCCCGGGCGGGGAGCTGTTTTTT CASKGYTGPGGELFF
TRBJ1-1 NA few TRBV29-1 12 TGCAGCGTTCCAGGGGCGAACACTGAAGCTTTCTTT CSVPGANTEAFF
TRBJ2-3 NA NA TRBV6-5 14 TGTGCCAGCAGTTATACAGGGTCCACAGATACGCAGTATTTT CASSYTGSTDTQYF
TRBJ2-2 TRBD1 NA TRBV29-1 14 TGCAGCATTAGACAGGGCCGGGACACCGGGGAGCTGTTTTTT CSIRQGRDTGELFF
TRBJ1-1 TRBD1 NA TRBV27 14 TGTGCCAGCAGATTTACAGGGGGGGTCACTGAAGCTTTCTTT CASRFTGGVTEAFF
TRBJ1-5 TRBD1 NA TRBV7-8 15 TGTGCCAGCAGCATGGGACAGGGGAACGATCAGCCCCAGCATTTT CASSMGQGNDQPQHF
TRBJ2-5 TRBD1 once TRBV5-1 15 TGCGCCAGCAGCTTGGGGGGGACAGGGCAAGAGACCCAGTACTTC CASSLGGTGQETQYF
TRBJ1-2 NA NA TRBV6-1 14 TGTGCCAGCAGTGAAGACGGGACTAACTATGGCTACACCTTC CASSEDGTNYGYTF
TRBJ1-4 NA NA TRBV5-1 15 TGCGCCAGCAGCTCGAACCTTGCAACTAATGAAAAACTGTTTTTT CASSSNLATNEKLFF
TRBJ2-5 TRBD2 once TRBV5-4 15 TGTGCCAGCAGCAGCGGGGACTGGGGAAGGGAGACCCAGTACTTC CASSSGDWGRETQYF
TRBJ2-7 NA NA TRBV27 15 TGTGCCAGCAGTTTATCGATCCGGGGTCGGGGCGAGCAGTACTTC CASSLSIRGRGEQYF
TRBJ2-5 NA NA TRBV15 15 TGTGCCACCAGCAGAGTTTCCGGGATTGGAGAGACCCAGTACTTC CATSRVSGIGETQYF
TRBJ2-7 NA NA TRBV18 13 TGTGCCAGCTCACCCGCCAGCTCCTACGAGCAGTACTTC CASSPASSYEQYF
TRBJ1-1 TRBD1 NA TRBV5-1 15 TGCGCCAGCAGCCAGTTTGCCGGGACAGGGGGCAAGGCTTTCTTT CASSQFAGTGGKAFF